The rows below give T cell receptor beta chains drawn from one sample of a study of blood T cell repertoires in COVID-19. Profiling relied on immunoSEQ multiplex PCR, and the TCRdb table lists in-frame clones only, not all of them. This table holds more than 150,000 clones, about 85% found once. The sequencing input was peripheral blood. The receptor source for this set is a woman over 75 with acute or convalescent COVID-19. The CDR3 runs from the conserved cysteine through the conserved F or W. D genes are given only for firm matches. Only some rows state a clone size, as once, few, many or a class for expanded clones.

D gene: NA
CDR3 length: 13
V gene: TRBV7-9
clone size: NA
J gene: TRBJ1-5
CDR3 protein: CASSPEGNQPQHF
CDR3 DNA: TGTGCCAGCAGCCCTGAGGGCAATCAGCCCCAGCATTTT

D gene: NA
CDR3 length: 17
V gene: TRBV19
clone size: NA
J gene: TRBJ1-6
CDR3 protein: CASSSRSGGTYNSPLHF
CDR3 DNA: TGTGCCAGTAGTAGCCGTTCGGGGGGGACCTATAATTCACCCCTCCACTTT

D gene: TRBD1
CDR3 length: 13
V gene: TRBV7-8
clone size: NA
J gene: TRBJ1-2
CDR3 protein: CASSPRQGPGYTF
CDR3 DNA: TGTGCCAGCAGCCCCCGACAGGGGCCGGGCTACACCTTC

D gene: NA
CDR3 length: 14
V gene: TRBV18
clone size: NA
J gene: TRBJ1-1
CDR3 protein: CASSPGGGNTEAFF
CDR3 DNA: TGTGCCAGCTCACCGGGGGGTGGGAACACTGAAGCTTTCTTT

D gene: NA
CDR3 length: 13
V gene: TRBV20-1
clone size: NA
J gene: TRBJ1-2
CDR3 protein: CSAGGGGYMGYTF
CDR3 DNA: TGCAGTGCTGGTGGGGGGGGCTATATGGGCTACACCTTC

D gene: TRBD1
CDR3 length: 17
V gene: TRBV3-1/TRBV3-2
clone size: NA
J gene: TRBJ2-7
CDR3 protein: CASSQERLRQGANEQYF
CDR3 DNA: TGTGCCAGCAGCCAGGAAAGACTAAGACAGGGGGCAAACGAGCAGTACTTC

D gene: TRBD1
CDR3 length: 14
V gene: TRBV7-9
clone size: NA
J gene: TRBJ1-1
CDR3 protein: CASSLPGQITEAFF
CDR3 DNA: TGTGCCAGCAGCCTTCCGGGACAGATAACTGAAGCTTTCTTT

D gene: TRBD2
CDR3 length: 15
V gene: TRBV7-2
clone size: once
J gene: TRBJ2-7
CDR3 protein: CASSQRAGGPVEQYF
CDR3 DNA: TGTGCCAGCAGCCAAAGAGCGGGAGGGCCAGTCGAGCAGTACTTC

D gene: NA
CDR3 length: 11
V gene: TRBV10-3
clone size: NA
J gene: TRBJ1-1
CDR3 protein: CAIRSEAEAFF
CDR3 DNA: TGTGCCATCCGGAGTGAGGCTGAAGCTTTCTTT

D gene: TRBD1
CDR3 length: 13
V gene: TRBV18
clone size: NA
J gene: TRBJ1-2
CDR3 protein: CASSPLGQDGYTF
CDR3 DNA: TGTGCCAGCTCACCATTGGGACAGGATGGCTACACCTTC

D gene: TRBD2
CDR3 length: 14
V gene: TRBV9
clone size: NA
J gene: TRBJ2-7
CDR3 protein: CASSAGLAPNEQYF
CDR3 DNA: TGTGCCAGCAGCGCCGGACTAGCGCCAAACGAGCAGTACTTC

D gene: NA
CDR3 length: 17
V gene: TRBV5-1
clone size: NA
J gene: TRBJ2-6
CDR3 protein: CASSLRLQGGGANVLTF
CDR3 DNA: TGCGCCAGCAGCTTGCGACTCCAGGGAGGTGGGGCCAACGTCCTGACTTTC

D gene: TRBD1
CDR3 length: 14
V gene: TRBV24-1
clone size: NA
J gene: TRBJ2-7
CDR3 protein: CATSDARQGYEQYF
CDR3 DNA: TGTGCCACCAGTGATGCCCGACAGGGTTACGAGCAGTACTTC

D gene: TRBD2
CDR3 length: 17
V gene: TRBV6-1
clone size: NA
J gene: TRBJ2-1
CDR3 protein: CASSELMGLAGSNEQFF
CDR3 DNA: TGTGCCAGCAGTGAGCTTATGGGGCTAGCGGGAAGCAATGAGCAGTTCTTC

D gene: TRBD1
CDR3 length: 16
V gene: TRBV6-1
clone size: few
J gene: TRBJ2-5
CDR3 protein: CASSEASGQGSETQYF
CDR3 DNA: TGTGCCAGCAGTGAAGCCTCGGGACAGGGGTCGGAGACCCAGTACTTC